This TCR beta chain was sequenced in a study of cytomegalovirus exposure and HLA in healthy donors. Primers included in the PCR were 60 Vbeta and 13 Jbeta primers. Sequenced by immunoSEQ multiplex PCR; TCRdb stores in-frame clones only, minus some. This sample yields some 160,000 clones, of which under 85% are seen a single time; 5.4% belongs to the top ten. Comments on this clone: The junction and the germline gene differ at one end; a read error may be behind it.

The source material was PBMCs. This clonotype originated in a woman younger than 30 in good health and CMV-seropositive.

CDR3 loop: CASSLERGSYNEQFF. CDR3 DNA: TGTGCTAGCAGCTTAGAGCGGGGGAGCTACAATGAGCAGTTCTTC. This chain links TRBV7-7 with TRBJ2-1; 8 bases are shared with TRBD2. The CDR3 covers 15 residues. Per germline, CDR1 SSHAT and CDR2 FNYEAQ (reference sequence).